The rows below give T cell receptor beta chains drawn from one sample of a study of cytomegalovirus exposure and HLA in healthy donors. Profiled with immunoSEQ multiplex PCR; TCRdb holds only in-frame clones, not every one. The profile shows about 130,000 clones, 70% to 80% of them singletons. The sequencing input was PBMCs. The receptors were gathered from a man aged 40-49 years in good health and CMV-seropositive. The CDR3 runs from the conserved cysteine through the conserved F or W. Fields, in order: clone size, CDR3 length, J gene, V gene, D gene, CDR3 DNA, CDR3 protein. D genes are given only for firm matches. Clone size is shown for a subset of rows, as once, few, many or a class of expanded clone.

once | 14 | TRBJ2-7 | TRBV6-6 | . | TGTGCCAGCAGTTCTCCGGGTTTCTCCTACGAGCAGTACTTC | CASSSPGFSYEQYF
few | 15 | TRBJ2-1 | TRBV25-1 | TRBD2 | TGTGCCAGCAGGGGGCGGCTAGCGGGGGGGAGTGAGCAGTTCTTC | CASRGRLAGGSEQFF
. | 15 | TRBJ2-2 | TRBV6-5 | TRBD2 | TGTGCCAGCAGTTACCTGACTAGCGGCACCGGGGAGCTGTTTTTT | CASSYLTSGTGELFF
few | 15 | TRBJ2-2 | TRBV7-3 | TRBD1 | TGTGCCAGCAGCTTTAGGACAGGGGACACCGGGGAGCTGTTTTTT | CASSFRTGDTGELFF
once | 14 | TRBJ2-3 | TRBV6-5 | . | TGTGCCAGCAGCCCACAGGGAACCACAGATACGCAGTATTTT | CASSPQGTTDTQYF
. | 16 | TRBJ1-5 | TRBV27 | TRBD1 | TGTGCCAGCAGTCCCAGACAGGGGTTGAGCAATCAGCCCCAGCATTTT | CASSPRQGLSNQPQHF
few | 18 | TRBJ2-7 | TRBV4-1 | . | TGCGCCAGCAGCCCCTCACTGGTGCGGGGTCCTCAAACGACCGGGCAGTACTTC | CASSPSLVRGPQTTGQYF
. | 16 | TRBJ2-2 | TRBV11-2 | . | TGTGCCAGCAGTGGATGGAAAAGGGAGGACACCGGGGAGCTGTTTTTT | CASSGWKREDTGELFF
. | 14 | TRBJ2-3 | TRBV7-2 | . | TGTGCCAGCAGTTCAACTACTGGCGGAGATACGCAGTATTTT | CASSSTTGGDTQYF
. | 10 | TRBJ2-3 | TRBV29-1 | . | TGCAGCCCTACCACCGATACGCAGTATTTT | CSPTTDTQYF
. | 12 | TRBJ2-7 | TRBV9 | . | TGTGCCAGCAGCGGTACAGGCTCCGAGCAGTACTTC | CASSGTGSEQYF
. | 14 | TRBJ2-2 | TRBV11-3 | . | TGTGCCAGCAGCTCCCGACAAGGTCGAGGGGAGCTGTTTTTT | CASSSRQGRGELFF
once | 13 | TRBJ1-5 | TRBV6-4 | . | TGTGCCAGCAGCCAGAATAGGGGCCAGCCCCAGCATTTT | CASSQNRGQPQHF
. | 15 | TRBJ1-2 | TRBV5-1 | TRBD1 | TGCGCCAGCAGCCGGGATCTCCGGGACAGGGTCGGCTACACCTTC | CASSRDLRDRVGYTF